This entry concerns a single TCR beta chain. Germline values: CDR1 SGHNT, CDR2 YENEEA. V shed 2 bases, J shed 10 bases, and the junction held 9 bases outside the gene matches. The CDR3 is made up of 15 amino acids. Within 2 weeks of study entry, exposed participants had contacted a PCR-confirmed or clinician-diagnosed COVID-19 case. This sample is drawn from a study of blood T cell repertoires in COVID-19. Study overall: Some COVID-19 samples were acute and others convalescent; all came from the United States, Italy and Spain. PBMCs, B-cell-depleted T cells, or T cells provided the cDNA or gDNA that made up the material.

Original handling: Using reference gene primer amplification, nucleated cell counts were estimated. The method was immunoSEQ multiplex PCR; TCRdb's version includes in-frame clones alone and lacks a portion of them. V and J calls and clone size follow that table, whereas D and trimming were derived from the DNA. The sample lists approximately 200,000 clones; less than 90% were seen once. The receptor's source is a woman in her 30s who had been exposed to COVID-19. Sequencing was carried out using PBMCs or T cells enriched from blood (not recorded which). The chain combines TRBV11-3 with TRBJ2-1, with TRBD2 identical over 9 bases. The CDR3 spells CASSLLSSGVGEQFF. CDR3 bases: TGTGCCAGCAGCTTACTTTCTAGCGGGGTGGGCGAGCAGTTCTTC.